This TCR beta chain derives from a study of cytomegalovirus exposure and HLA in healthy donors. When sampled, the donors appeared nominally healthy, though they likely had unrecorded immune exposures. The PCR contained 60 Vbeta and 13 Jbeta primers. Profiling relied on immunoSEQ multiplex PCR, and the TCRdb table lists in-frame clones only, not all of them. The table shows about 120,000 clones, with over 60% occurring only once. This clone was observed a handful of times. Its target is not known. After removal of 5 bases from V and 7 bases from J, the junction contained 12 bases not matched to a gene. This CDR3 has 16 residues. Germline values: CDR1 SEHNR, CDR2 FQNEAQ (reference sequence). Study results and caveats: With DRB1 most and HLA-C fewest, TCR association rates differed between HLA loci in a later analysis. TCR beta sequences reportedly predicted the HLA-A and HLA-B alleles of most subjects accurately. Reportedly, diagnosis of cytomegalovirus status by the classifier showed high specificity and sensitivity.

This TCR was recovered from a woman in her forties in good health and CMV-seropositive. The sequenced sample was PBMCs. The chain is built from TRBV7-9 and TRBJ1-4; 8 nucleotides line up with TRBD1. The CDR3 bases are TGTGCCAGCAGCCAACAAGCCGGGACAGGAGGTGAAAAACTGTTTTTT. This gives the protein CASSQQAGTGGEKLFF.